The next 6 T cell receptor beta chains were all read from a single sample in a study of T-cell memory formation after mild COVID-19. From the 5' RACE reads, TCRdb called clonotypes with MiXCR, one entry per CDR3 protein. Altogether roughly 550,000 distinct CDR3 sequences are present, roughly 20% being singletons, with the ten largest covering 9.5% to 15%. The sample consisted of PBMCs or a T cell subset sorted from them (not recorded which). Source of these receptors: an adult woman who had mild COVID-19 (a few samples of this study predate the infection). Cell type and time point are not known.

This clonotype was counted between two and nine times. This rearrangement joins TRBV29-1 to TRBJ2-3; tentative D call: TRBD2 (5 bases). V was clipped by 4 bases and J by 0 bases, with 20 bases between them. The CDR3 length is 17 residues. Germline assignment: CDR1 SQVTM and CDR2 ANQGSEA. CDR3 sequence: CSVGSAIARDSTDTQYF. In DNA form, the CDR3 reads TGCAGCGTTGGCTCAGCGATAGCGCGAGACAGCACAGATACGCAGTATTTT.

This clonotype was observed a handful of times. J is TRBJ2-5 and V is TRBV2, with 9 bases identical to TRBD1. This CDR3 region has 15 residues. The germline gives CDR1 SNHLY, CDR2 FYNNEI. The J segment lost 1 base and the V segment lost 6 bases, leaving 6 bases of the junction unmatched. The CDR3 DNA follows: TGTGCCAGCAGCCGGGACAGGGCACCCCAAGAGACCCAGTACTTC. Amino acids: CASSRDRAPQETQYF.

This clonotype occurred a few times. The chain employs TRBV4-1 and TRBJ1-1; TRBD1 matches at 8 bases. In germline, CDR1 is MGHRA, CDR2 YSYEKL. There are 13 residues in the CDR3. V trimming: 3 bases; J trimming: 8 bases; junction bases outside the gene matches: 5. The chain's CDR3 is CASSHIGQGEAFF. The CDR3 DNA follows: TGCGCCAGCAGCCATATAGGACAGGGCGAAGCTTTCTTT.

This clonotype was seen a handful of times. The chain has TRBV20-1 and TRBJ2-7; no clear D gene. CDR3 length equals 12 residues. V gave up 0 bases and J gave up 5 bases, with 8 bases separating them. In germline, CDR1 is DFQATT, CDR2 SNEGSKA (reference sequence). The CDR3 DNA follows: TGCAGTGCTAGAGATCGAACGCACGAGCAGTACTTC. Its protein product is CSARDRTHEQYF.

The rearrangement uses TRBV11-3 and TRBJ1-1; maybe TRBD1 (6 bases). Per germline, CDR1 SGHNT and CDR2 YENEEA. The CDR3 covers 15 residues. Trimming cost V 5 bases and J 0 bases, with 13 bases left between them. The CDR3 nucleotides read TGTGCCAGCAGCGAACAGGGAATAGTGAACACTGAAGCTTTCTTT. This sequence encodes CASSEQGIVNTEAFF.

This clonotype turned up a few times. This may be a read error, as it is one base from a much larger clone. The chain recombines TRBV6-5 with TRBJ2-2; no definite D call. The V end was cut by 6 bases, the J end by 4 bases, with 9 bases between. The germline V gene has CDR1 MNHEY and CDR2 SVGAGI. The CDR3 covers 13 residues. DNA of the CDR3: TGTGCCAGCAGCCAGTGGGGCACCGGGGAGCTGTTTTTT. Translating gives CASSQWGTGELFF.